These 8 T cell receptor beta chains were sequenced from one sample in a study of a mutant IDH1 vaccine in newly diagnosed glioma. The table came from immunoSEQ multiplex PCR; TCRdb's copy has only in-frame clones and leaves some out. The repertoire holds about 46,000 clones, with around three quarters as singletons. Time point: baseline, week 1 (first vaccination visit). Indicated treatment: pre-vaccination baseline after standard-of-care therapy. The sample in question was PBMCs, obtained from a glioma patient treated with radiotherapy, temozolomide or both. Receptor source: a woman aged 40 to 50 with glioma.

The chain uses TRBV7-6 and TRBJ2-7; the match to TRBD1 covers 9 bases. Per the germline V gene, CDR1 is SGHVS and CDR2 is FNYEAQ. This CDR3 is built from 14 residues. Unmatched junction bases numbered 7, after V lost 5 bases and J lost 5 bases. CDR3: CASSPGTGNDEQYF. CDR3 in DNA: TGTGCCAGCAGCCCCGGGACAGGGAACGACGAGCAGTACTTC.

The chain uses TRBV18 and TRBJ2-7; D remains ambiguous. This CDR3 has 14 residues. Looked up from germline, CDR1 is KGHSH and CDR2 is LQKENI. V was pared by 5 bases and J by 2 bases, with 13 bases between. The CDR3 spells CASSYRQIAYEQYF. The CDR3 bases are TGTGCCAGCTCATACCGCCAGATCGCCTACGAGCAGTACTTC.

The rearrangement links TRBV6-5 to TRBJ2-7; no firm D call. The V and J ends lost 0 bases and 3 bases respectively, with 12 bases between them. This CDR3 region has 15 residues. Looked up from germline, CDR1 is MNHEY and CDR2 is SVGAGI. CDR3 DNA sequence: TGTGCCAGCAGTTACTCGCGTGACCGCCGCTACGAGCAGTACTTC. Protein product: CASSYSRDRRYEQYF.

The V call is TRBV6-5, the J call TRBJ1-5; D is undetermined. Germline V CDR1 and CDR2: MNHEY, SVGAGI. V dropped 6 bases and J dropped 3 bases, with 12 bases sitting between them. The CDR3 loop spans 14 amino acids. This chain's CDR3 is CASRPDTPNQPQHF. The CDR3 DNA reads TGTGCCAGCAGGCCCGACACTCCCAATCAGCCCCAGCATTTT.

J is TRBJ2-2 and V is TRBV4-3; 7 nucleotides align to TRBD1. The ends lost 3 bases at V and 6 bases at J; junction bases unmatched: 7. The CDR3 length is 15 residues. From germline, CDR1 is LGHNA and CDR2 YSLEER. CDR3 protein: CASSHTGTAPGELFF. CDR3 sequence (DNA): TGCGCCAGCAGCCATACCGGGACAGCCCCCGGGGAGCTGTTTTTT.

V is TRBV9 and J is TRBJ2-1; 7 nucleotides align to TRBD2. This CDR3 has 15 residues. V lost 4 bases, J lost 7 bases, and 11 bases stayed unmatched. The germline gives CDR1 SGDLS, CDR2 YYNGEE. CDR3 sequence: CASSFIGGGLNEQFF. The CDR3 DNA is TGTGCCAGCAGCTTCATTGGGGGGGGTTTAAATGAGCAGTTCTTC. Full variable domain (outside the CDR3, taken from reference TRBV9 and TRBJ2-1): DSGVTQTPKHLITATGQRVTLRCSPRSGDLSVYWYQQSLDQGLQFLIQYYNGEERAKGNILERFSAQQFPDLHSELNLSSLELGDSALYFCASSFIGGGLNEQFFGPGTRLTVL.

This chain joins TRBV7-2 and TRBJ2-3; D unresolved. V was cut by 4 bases and J by 5 bases, with 4 bases left in between. The germline gives CDR1 SGHTA, CDR2 FQGNSA. The CDR3 sequence is 11 residues long. CDR3: CASSYGDTQYF. The CDR3 DNA sequence: TGTGCCAGCAGCTACGGAGATACGCAGTATTTT.

This clone appeared a single time. The CDR3 reads CASSIDLEDGEAFF. The CDR3 DNA reads TGTGCCAGTAGTATAGATCTGGAGGACGGTGAAGCTTTCTTT. The rearrangement uses TRBV19 and TRBJ1-1; D gene ambiguous. Looked up from germline, CDR1 is LNHDA and CDR2 is SQIVND (reference sequence). V was pared by 0 bases and J by 7 bases, with 12 bases between. This CDR3 has 14 amino acids.